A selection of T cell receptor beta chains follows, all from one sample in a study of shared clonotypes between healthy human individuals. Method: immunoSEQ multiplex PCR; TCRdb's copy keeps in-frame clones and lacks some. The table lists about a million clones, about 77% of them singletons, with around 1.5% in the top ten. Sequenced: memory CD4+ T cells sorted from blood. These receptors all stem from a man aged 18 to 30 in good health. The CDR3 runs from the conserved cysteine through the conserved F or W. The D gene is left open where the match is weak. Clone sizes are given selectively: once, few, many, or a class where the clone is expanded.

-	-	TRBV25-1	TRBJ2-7	TGTGCCAGCAGTAAAACCCCGACTAGCGAGCAGTACTTC	CASSKTPTSEQYF
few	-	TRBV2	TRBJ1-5	TGTGCCAGCAGTGCGTTAGGTAACAATCAGCCCCAGCATTTT	CASSALGNNQPQHF
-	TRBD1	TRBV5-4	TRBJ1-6	TGTGCCAGCAGCGAGGCCGGGACAGGGGGTGCCTCACCCCTCCACTTT	CASSEAGTGGASPLHF
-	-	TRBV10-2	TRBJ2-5	TGCGCCAGCAGTGAGTCGATCACCCAAGAGACCCAGTACTTC	CASSESITQETQYF
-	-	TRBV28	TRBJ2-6	TGTGCCAGCAGCGAATGGACAGCAGGGGCTGGGGCCAACGTCCTGACTTTC	CASSEWTAGAGANVLTF
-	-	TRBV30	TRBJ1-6	TGTGCCTGGAGTGTACCGGGGGGAAATTCACCCCTCCACTTT	CAWSVPGGNSPLHF
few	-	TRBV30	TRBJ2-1	TGTGCCTGGAGTAGGGGGGGCCTTTACAATGAGCAGTTCTTC	CAWSRGGLYNEQFF
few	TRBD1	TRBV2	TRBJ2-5	TGTGCCAGCAGGCGGGACAGGGGGCAAGAGACCCAGTACTTC	CASRRDRGQETQYF
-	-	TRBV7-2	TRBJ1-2	TGTGCCAGCAGCTTAGATGGTACAAACTATGGCTACACCTTC	CASSLDGTNYGYTF
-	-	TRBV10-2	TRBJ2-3	TGCGCCAGCACCCGGGACCACGGGACAGATACGCAGTATTTT	CASTRDHGTDTQYF
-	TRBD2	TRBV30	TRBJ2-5	TGTGCCTGGGGGACTAGCGCTCGAGAGACCCAGTACTTC	CAWGTSARETQYF
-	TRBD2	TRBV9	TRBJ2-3	TGTGCCAGCAGCGAGGGACTAGCGGGAGGTCGCACGCAGTATTTT	CASSEGLAGGRTQYF
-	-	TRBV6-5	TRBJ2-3	TGTGCCACCGCGCGCGCTGATACGCAGTATTTT	CATARADTQYF
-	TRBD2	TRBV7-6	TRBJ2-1	TGTGCCAGCAGCTTACCGGGACTAGCGGTGAATGAGCAGTTCTTC	CASSLPGLAVNEQFF
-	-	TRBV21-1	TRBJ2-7	TGTGCCAGCAGCAAAACAGAGACTAGAGACTACGAGCAGTACTTC	CASSKTETRDYEQYF
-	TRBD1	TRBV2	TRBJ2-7	TGTGCCAGCAGGTATTCTACAGGGGCCTACGAGCAGTACTTC	CASRYSTGAYEQYF
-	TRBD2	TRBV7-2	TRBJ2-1	TGTGCCAGCAGTACCTCGGCGGGGGGGTACAATGAGCAGTTCTTC	CASSTSAGGYNEQFF
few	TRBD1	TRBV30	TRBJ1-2	TGTGCCTGGAGTTCAGTGACAGGGGGCGTTGGCTACACCTTC	CAWSSVTGGVGYTF
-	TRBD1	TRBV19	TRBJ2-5	TGTGCCAGTAGTATACAGGGGGCCTCAGAGACCCAGTACTTC	CASSIQGASETQYF
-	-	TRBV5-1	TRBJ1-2	TGCGCCAGCAGCTTGGACGCAGGGAGAAACTATGGCTACACCTTC	CASSLDAGRNYGYTF
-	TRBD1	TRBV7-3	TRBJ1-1	TGTGCCAGCAGCTCCCAGCCGACAGGGGGCTCTGAAGCTTTCTTT	CASSSQPTGGSEAFF
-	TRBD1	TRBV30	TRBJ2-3	TGTGCCTGGAGTGTACGGACAGGGGGCACAGATACGCAGTATTTT	CAWSVRTGGTDTQYF
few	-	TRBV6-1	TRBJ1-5	TGTGCCAGCAGTCCTGCCGGGAGCAATCAGCCCCAGCATTTT	CASSPAGSNQPQHF
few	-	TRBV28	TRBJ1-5	TGTGCCAGCAGCTTACCCACGAGTTCCCAGCATTTT	CASSLPTSSQHF
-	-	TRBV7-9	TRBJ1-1	TGTGCCAGCAGGCGACACCTGAACACTGAAGCTTTCTTT	CASRRHLNTEAFF
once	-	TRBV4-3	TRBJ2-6	TGCGCCAGCAGCCAAGATCTTCAGGGAAGGGGTAGGACTGGGGCCAACGTCCTGACTTTC	CASSQDLQGRGRTGANVLTF
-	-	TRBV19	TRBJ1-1	TGTGCCGTCTTCGCGTGGGGCTTCACTGAAGCTTTCTTT	CAVFAWGFTEAFF
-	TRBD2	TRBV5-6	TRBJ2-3	TGTGCCAGCAGCCCGACTAGCGGTTCCACAGATACGCAGTATTTT	CASSPTSGSTDTQYF
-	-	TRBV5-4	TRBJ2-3	TGTGCCAGCAGCGCCCGGGACTCTCCAGCTACGCAGTATTTT	CASSARDSPATQYF
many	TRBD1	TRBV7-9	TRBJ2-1	TGTGCCAGCAGCTTCCGGGACAGGCGCAATGAGCAGTTCTTC	CASSFRDRRNEQFF
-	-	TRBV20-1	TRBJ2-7	TGCAGTGCTTATGCATCCTACGAGCAGTACTTC	CSAYASYEQYF
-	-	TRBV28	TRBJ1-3	TGTGCCAGCAGCCTCTCAACTGCTGGAAACACCATATATTTT	CASSLSTAGNTIYF
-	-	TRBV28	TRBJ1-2	-	CASSSSGAGTFNYGYTF
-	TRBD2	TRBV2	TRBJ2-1	TGTGCCAGCAGTGAGAGACTAGCGGGTGGTAATGAGCAGTTCTTC	CASSERLAGGNEQFF